This T cell receptor (beta chain) was recovered during a study of blood T cells in healthy people across ages. Healthy Russian Caucasian donors spanned ages roughly 6 to 100 years. Primers used in a second PCR of roughly 6 to 12 cycles were a sample-barcoded 5' primer and a J-beta primer mix. Via MiXCR, TCRdb re-called the 5' RACE reads, giving one row per CDR3 protein. The sample contains 550,000 to 650,000 distinct CDR3 sequences, about 30% of which appear only once. The CDR3 loop spans 15 amino acids. Losses at the gene ends were 1 base for V and 7 bases for J; bases not matched to a gene: 5. The germline gives CDR1 SGHTA, CDR2 FQGNSA. There are a few counts of this clonotype. It may be a read error: a sequence one base away is much more abundant.

The TCR originated in a woman aged 80 or over in good health. The sample was blood. V gene TRBV7-2 combines with J gene TRBJ2-5; 11 bases match TRBD2. CDR3 in DNA: TGTGCCAGCAGCTTAGTTACTAGCGGGGGTGGGACCCAGTACTTC. Translating it yields CASSLVTSGGGTQYF.